Listed below are T cell receptor beta chains from one sample, sequenced in a study of cytomegalovirus exposure and HLA in healthy donors. TCRdb keeps only in-frame clones here, not all; method: immunoSEQ multiplex PCR. The sample includes some 69,000 clones, more than 95% seen only once; the top ten take 2% to 2.5%. Material: PBMCs. The source is a young man in good health and CMV-seronegative. Each CDR3 is given with its conserved first and last residue. The order of the fields is clone size, J gene, D gene, V gene, CDR3 DNA, CDR3 protein. D genes are given only for firm matches. Clone size is not always given. Where it is, it says once, few, many or a class for expanded clones.

.	TRBJ1-2	.	TRBV2	TGTGCCAGCAGGGGGGACTTTAACTATGGCTACACCTTC	CASRGDFNYGYTF
.	TRBJ1-3	TRBD1	TRBV9	TGTGCCAGCAGCGCTAGGGACAGCTCTGGAAACACCATATATTTT	CASSARDSSGNTIYF
.	TRBJ1-2	TRBD1	TRBV9	TGTGCCAGCAGCGCTCGACAGGGAGCTAACTATGGCTACACCTTC	CASSARQGANYGYTF
.	TRBJ2-1	.	TRBV19	TGTGCCAGTAGTATCAATCCTTCGCCGAGAAATGAACAGCTAGCATACAATGAGCAGTTCTTC	CASSINPSPRNEQLAYNEQFF
.	TRBJ1-4	TRBD1	TRBV2	TGTGCCAGCAGTATCGACAGGGATCGGTCCACTAATGAAAAACTGTTTTTT	CASSIDRDRSTNEKLFF
.	TRBJ1-2	.	TRBV5-4	TGTGCCAGCAGCTCGGGAGGGGTTTCTAACTATGGCTACACCTTC	CASSSGGVSNYGYTF
.	TRBJ2-7	TRBD1	TRBV29-1	TGCAGCGCCGGACAGGGGGCCCTATCCTACGAGCAGTACTTC	CSAGQGALSYEQYF
.	TRBJ2-1	.	TRBV13	TGTGCCAGCAGCTTGGCCAATGAGCAGTTCTTC	CASSLANEQFF
.	TRBJ2-3	TRBD1	TRBV28	TGTGCCAGCAGTTCACCGACAGGGGGCACAGATACGCAGTATTTT	CASSSPTGGTDTQYF
.	TRBJ1-4	TRBD1	TRBV10-3	TGTGCCATCAGTGCCCACCCGACACAGGGGGCTTTTGAAAAACTGTTTTTT	CAISAHPTQGAFEKLFF
.	TRBJ1-5	.	TRBV7-2	TGTGCCACCCGAACAGGGCTCAATCAGCCCCAGCATTTT	CATRTGLNQPQHF
.	TRBJ2-5	TRBD2	TRBV5-1	TGCGCCAGCAGCTTGGGACTAGCGGGAGGTTGGGAGACCCAGTACTTC	CASSLGLAGGWETQYF
.	TRBJ2-2	.	TRBV9	TGTGCCAGCAGTCCGTTCACCGGGGAGCTGTTTTTT	CASSPFTGELFF
.	TRBJ2-5	.	TRBV2	TGTGCCAGCACTAGTGGACAGCTGGGAGAGACCCAGTACTTC	CASTSGQLGETQYF
.	TRBJ1-5	.	TRBV6-1	TGTGCCAGCAGTGGCCCCACACAGGTCTTTAGCAATCAGCCCCAGCATTTT	CASSGPTQVFSNQPQHF
.	TRBJ2-7	.	TRBV27	TGTGCCAGCAGTCCAGGGGCCTACGAGCAGTACTTC	CASSPGAYEQYF
few	TRBJ1-6	TRBD1	TRBV2	TGTGCCAGCAGGAGCGGGGACAGGGGTGGACCCCTCCACTTT	CASRSGDRGGPLHF
.	TRBJ1-5	TRBD1	TRBV28	TGTGCCAGCAGCCCTCCTTGGACAGGGATTAGCAATCAGCCCCAGCATTTT	CASSPPWTGISNQPQHF
.	TRBJ2-3	TRBD2	TRBV30	TGTGCCTGGAGGCCCACTAGCGGGACAGATACGCAGTATTTT	CAWRPTSGTDTQYF
.	TRBJ1-5	.	TRBV30	TGTGCCTGGCGACTCAATAGCAATCAGCCCCAGCATTTT	CAWRLNSNQPQHF
.	TRBJ1-1	.	TRBV11-2	TGTGCCAGCAGCTTAGATCACGCAGGGTTTAACACTGAAGCTTTCTTT	CASSLDHAGFNTEAFF
.	TRBJ2-7	TRBD2	TRBV18	TGTGCCAGCTCACCCCCTATAACTAGCGGGCTTCCCTACGAGCAGTACTTC	CASSPPITSGLPYEQYF
.	TRBJ1-1	TRBD1	TRBV4-2	TGTGCCAGCAGCCAAGAGGACAGGTCGACCACTGAAGCTTTCTTT	CASSQEDRSTTEAFF
.	TRBJ2-7	.	TRBV6-5	TGTGCCAGCGGTGCGACCTACGAGCAGTACTTC	CASGATYEQYF
.	TRBJ1-1	TRBD1	TRBV30	TGTGCCTGGGGAGACAGGGGTAGGAATATTAGGGCTTTCTTT	CAWGDRGRNIRAFF
.	TRBJ1-2	.	TRBV6-6	TGTGCCAGCAGTCGCGACAATAACTATGGCTACACCTTC	CASSRDNNYGYTF
.	TRBJ2-5	.	TRBV5-1	TGCGCCAGCAGCTTAAAGGGACTCCCGGGGTACTTC	CASSLKGLPGYF
.	TRBJ1-1	.	TRBV28	TGTGCCAGCAGTTTGGGAGGGTTTGGGAACACTGAAGCTTTCTTT	CASSLGGFGNTEAFF
.	TRBJ2-5	.	TRBV4-1	TGCGCCAGCAGCCAAGATAGAAACAGGCAGGAGACCCAGTACTTC	CASSQDRNRQETQYF
.	TRBJ1-3	.	TRBV14	TGTGCCAGCAGCCAAGGACTATTACAGATCTTTGGAAACACCATATATTTT	CASSQGLLQIFGNTIYF